The clone carrying this T cell receptor beta chain has just one count. This record belongs to a study of blood T cell repertoires in COVID-19. Overall study context: The United States, Italy and Spain supplied acute and convalescent COVID-19 samples. T cells, B-cell-depleted T cells, or PBMCs provided the cDNA or gDNA that served as material.

CDR1 and CDR2 (germline): SNHLY, FYNNEI. The CDR3 spans 16 residues. The V and J ends lost 6 bases and 10 bases, in that order; junction bases with no gene match: 17. Original analysis: Nucleated cell number was recorded as an estimate derived from reference gene primer amplification. TCRdb's copy holds only in-frame clones and misses some; the assay was immunoSEQ multiplex PCR. From that table come the V and J calls and clone size; the DNA was used to work out D and trimming. This sample has around 200,000 clones, with around 84% found just once. Sequencing was performed on peripheral blood. This TCR came from a man older than 75 with acute or convalescent COVID-19. The rearrangement joins TRBV2 to TRBJ2-3; 9 bases line up with TRBD2. CDR3 nucleotides: TGTGCCAGCAGCCTCGGACTAGCGCACTTTTCAATGGCGCAGTATTTT. This translates into CASSLGLAHFSMAQYF.